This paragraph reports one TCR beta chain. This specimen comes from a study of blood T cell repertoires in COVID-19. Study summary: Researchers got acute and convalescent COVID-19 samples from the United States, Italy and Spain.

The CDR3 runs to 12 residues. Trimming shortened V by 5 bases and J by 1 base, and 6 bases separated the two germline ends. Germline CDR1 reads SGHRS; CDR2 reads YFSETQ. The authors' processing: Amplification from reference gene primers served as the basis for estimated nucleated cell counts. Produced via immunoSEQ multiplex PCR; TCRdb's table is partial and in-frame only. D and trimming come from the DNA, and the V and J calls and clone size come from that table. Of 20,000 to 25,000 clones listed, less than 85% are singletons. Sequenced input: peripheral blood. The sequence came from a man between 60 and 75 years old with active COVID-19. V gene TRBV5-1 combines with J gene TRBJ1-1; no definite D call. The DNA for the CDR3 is TGCGCCAGCAGGGCGGGGAACACTGAAGCTTTCTTT. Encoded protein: CASRAGNTEAFF.